This T cell receptor beta chain was sequenced in a study of cytomegalovirus exposure and HLA in healthy donors. To note about this clone: Antigen unknown.

Germline V lookup: CDR1 SGHRS, CDR2 YFSETQ. V was cut by 6 bases and J by 2 bases, with 14 bases left in between. The CDR3 extends over 14 amino acids. General study findings and limits: More clonal expansion characterized HLA-associated TCR beta chains than equally common others in a later analysis.

PCR involved 60 Vbeta and 13 Jbeta primers. Libraries were prepared by immunoSEQ multiplex PCR; TCRdb keeps only in-frame clonotypes and omits some of them. The table records over 150,000 clones, 75% to 85% of them present only once. The source of this sequence is a woman aged 25 to 45 in good health and CMV-seropositive. Sequences were obtained from PBMCs. The V call is TRBV5-1, the J call TRBJ2-5; D might be TRBD1 (6 bases). Here the CDR3 DNA reads TGCGCCAGCACCGTGGGGGCGGCTCAAGAGACCCAGTACTTC. Its translation: CASTVGAAQETQYF.